These T cell receptor beta chains were read from a single sample in a study of response to subunit inactivated influenza vaccine. A single record per CDR3 protein comes from TCRdb applying MiXCR to the RT-PCR reads. The data contain 600,000 to 850,000 distinct CDR3 sequences, about 14% of them singletons. This specimen was PBMCs from blood, taken around 15 days before vaccination. The source is a man aged 50 or older who received an inactivated influenza vaccine. CDR3s include the opening cysteine and the closing phenylalanine or tryptophan. The D gene is left open where the match is weak. Clone size, where shown, is once, few, many, or a class for clones that have expanded.

v_call	clone_size	d_call	j_call	cdr3_aa	cdr3_nt
TRBV5-1	NA	NA	TRBJ2-6	CASSLEVGAGANVLTF	TGCGCCAGCAGCTTGGAAGTAGGGGCTGGGGCCAACGTCCTGACTTTC
TRBV28	few	TRBD1	TRBJ2-2	CASSLDRGRAGELFF	TGTGCCAGCAGTTTAGACAGGGGAAGAGCCGGGGAGCTGTTTTTT
TRBV7-2	many	NA	TRBJ1-1	CASSLVGRQNTEAFF	TGTGCCAGCAGCTTAGTTGGGCGACAGAACACTGAAGCTTTCTTT
TRBV3-1	NA	NA	TRBJ2-3	CASSQRSGPTDTQYF	TGTGCCAGCAGCCAGAGGTCGGGGCCCACAGATACGCAGTATTTT
TRBV25-1	NA	NA	TRBJ1-2	CASRQGPNYGYTF	TGTGCCAGCAGGCAGGGACCTAACTATGGCTACACCTTC
TRBV6-2/TRBV6-3	NA	TRBD1	TRBJ1-6	CASRQGSRKSPLHF	TGTGCCAGCAGACAGGGGTCTCGGAAATCACCCCTCCACTTT
TRBV20-1	NA	TRBD2	TRBJ2-1	CSADPLATPWNEQFF	TGCAGTGCTGACCCACTAGCGACGCCGTGGAATGAGCAGTTCTTC
TRBV20-1	NA	NA	TRBJ2-1	CSARVFTRSNEQFF	TGCAGTGCTAGAGTCTTTACTAGAAGCAATGAGCAGTTCTTC
TRBV5-1	NA	NA	TRBJ2-5	CASSFGQGGGQETQYF	TGCGCCAGCAGCTTCGGACAGGGAGGGGGGCAAGAGACCCAGTACTTC
TRBV5-4	NA	NA	TRBJ2-3	CASSPGLITDTQYF	TGTGCCAGCAGCCCCGGACTCATAACAGATACGCAGTATTTT
TRBV5-1	many	TRBD1	TRBJ1-1	CASSQVPGQGARTEAFF	TGCGCCAGCAGCCAAGTCCCGGGACAGGGGGCGCGGACTGAAGCTTTCTTT
TRBV7-8	many	TRBD1	TRBJ2-3	CASSHTEGAGTDTQYF	TGTGCCAGCAGCCATACCGAGGGGGCGGGCACAGATACGCAGTATTTT
TRBV28	NA	NA	TRBJ2-1	CASSSPRPSANEQFF	TGTGCCAGCAGTTCCCCACGCCCGTCAGCCAATGAGCAGTTCTTC
TRBV20-1	NA	TRBD2	TRBJ2-1	CSASILPLAGDPYEQFF	TGCAGTGCTAGCATTCTCCCACTAGCGGGAGACCCTTATGAGCAGTTCTTC
TRBV2	few	NA	TRBJ1-6	CASRLFGSPLHF	TGTGCCAGCAGGCTTTTTGGTTCACCCCTCCACTTT
TRBV5-1	NA	NA	TRBJ2-3	CASSLAVVGSTDTQYF	TGCGCCAGCAGCTTGGCCGTAGTGGGGAGCACAGATACGCAGTATTTT
TRBV12-3/TRBV12-4	NA	NA	TRBJ2-7	CASSFPAAYEQYF	TGTGCCAGCAGTTTCCCGGCCGCCTACGAGCAGTACTTC
TRBV29-1	few	NA	TRBJ1-2	CSGEANYGYTF	TGCAGCGGCGAAGCTAACTATGGCTACACCTTC
TRBV18	few	TRBD1	TRBJ1-1	CASSPSGGLLEAFF	TGTGCCAGCTCACCTTCAGGGGGATTACTTGAAGCTTTCTTT
TRBV6-1	NA	TRBD1	TRBJ2-2	CASRERRTGVLSGELFF	TGTGCCAGCAGAGAAAGGAGGACAGGGGTATTGTCCGGGGAGCTGTTTTTT
TRBV4-2	NA	TRBD1	TRBJ1-6	CASSSKVRTGGSPLHF	TGTGCCAGCAGCTCAAAGGTTCGGACAGGGGGTTCACCCCTCCACTTT
TRBV7-9	few	NA	TRBJ1-2	CASSPLKGLTDPYGYTF	TGTGCCAGCAGCCCTCTTAAGGGTCTGACAGATCCATATGGCTACACCTTC
TRBV12-3/TRBV12-4	many	NA	TRBJ2-3	CASCRGRTDTQYF	TGTGCCAGCTGTCGAGGCCGCACAGATACGCAGTATTTT
TRBV28	few	NA	TRBJ2-3	CASSLYVRRTQYF	TGTGCCAGCAGTTTGTACGTTAGACGCACGCAGTATTTT
TRBV14	NA	NA	TRBJ2-6	CASSRLISPTSGANVLTF	TGTGCCAGCAGCCGATTAATATCCCCCACGTCTGGGGCCAACGTCCTGACTTTC